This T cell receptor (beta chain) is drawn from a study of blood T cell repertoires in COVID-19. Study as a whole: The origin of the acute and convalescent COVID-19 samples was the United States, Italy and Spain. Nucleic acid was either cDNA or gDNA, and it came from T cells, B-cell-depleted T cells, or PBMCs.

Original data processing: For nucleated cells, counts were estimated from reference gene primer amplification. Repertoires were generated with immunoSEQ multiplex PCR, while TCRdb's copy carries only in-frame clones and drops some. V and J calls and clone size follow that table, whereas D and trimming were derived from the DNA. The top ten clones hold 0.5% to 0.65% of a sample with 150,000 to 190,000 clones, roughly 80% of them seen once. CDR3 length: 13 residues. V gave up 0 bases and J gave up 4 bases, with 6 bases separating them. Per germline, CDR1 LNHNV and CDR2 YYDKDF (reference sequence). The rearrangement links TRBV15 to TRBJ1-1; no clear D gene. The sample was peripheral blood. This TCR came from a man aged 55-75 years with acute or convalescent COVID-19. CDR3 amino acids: CATSRDPGTEAFF. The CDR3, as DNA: TGTGCCACCAGCAGAGATCCCGGCACTGAAGCTTTCTTT.